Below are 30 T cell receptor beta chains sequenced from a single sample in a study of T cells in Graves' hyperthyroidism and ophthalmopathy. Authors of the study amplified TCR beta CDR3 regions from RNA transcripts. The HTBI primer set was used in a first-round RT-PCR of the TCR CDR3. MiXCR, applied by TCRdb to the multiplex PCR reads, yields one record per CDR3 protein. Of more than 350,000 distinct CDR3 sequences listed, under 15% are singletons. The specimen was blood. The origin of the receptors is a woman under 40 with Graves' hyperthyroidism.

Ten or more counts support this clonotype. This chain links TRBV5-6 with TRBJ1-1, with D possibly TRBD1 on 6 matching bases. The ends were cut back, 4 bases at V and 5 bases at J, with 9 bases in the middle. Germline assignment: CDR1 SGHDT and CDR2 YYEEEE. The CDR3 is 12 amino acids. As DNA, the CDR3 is TGTGCCAGCAGCCCCGGGACAACTGAAGCTTTCTTT. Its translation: CASSPGTTEAFF.

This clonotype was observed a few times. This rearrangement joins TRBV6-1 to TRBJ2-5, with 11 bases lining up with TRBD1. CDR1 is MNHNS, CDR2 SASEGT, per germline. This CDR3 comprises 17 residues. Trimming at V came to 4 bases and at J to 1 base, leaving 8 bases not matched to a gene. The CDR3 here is CASSGGQGALSQETQYF. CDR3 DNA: TGTGCCAGCAGTGGTGGACAGGGGGCTTTAAGCCAAGAGACCCAGTACTTC.

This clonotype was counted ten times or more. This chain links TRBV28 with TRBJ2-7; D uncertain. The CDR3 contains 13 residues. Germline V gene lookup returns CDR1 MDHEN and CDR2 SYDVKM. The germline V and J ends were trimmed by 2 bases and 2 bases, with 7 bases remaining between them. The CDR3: CASSLVGPYEQYF. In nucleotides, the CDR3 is TGTGCCAGCAGTTTAGTAGGTCCCTACGAGCAGTACTTC.

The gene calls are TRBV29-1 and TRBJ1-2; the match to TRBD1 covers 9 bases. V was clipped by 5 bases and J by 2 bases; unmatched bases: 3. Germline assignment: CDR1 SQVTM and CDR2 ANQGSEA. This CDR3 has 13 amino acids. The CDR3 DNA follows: TGCAGCGTTAACAGGGGGCGGAACTATGGCTACACCTTC. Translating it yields CSVNRGRNYGYTF. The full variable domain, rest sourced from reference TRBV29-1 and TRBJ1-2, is SAVISQKPSRDICQRGTSLTIQCQVDSQVTMMFWYRQQPGQSLTLIATANQGSEATYESGFVIDKFPISRPNLTFSTLTVSNMSPEDSSIYLCSVNRGRNYGYTFGSGTRLTVV.

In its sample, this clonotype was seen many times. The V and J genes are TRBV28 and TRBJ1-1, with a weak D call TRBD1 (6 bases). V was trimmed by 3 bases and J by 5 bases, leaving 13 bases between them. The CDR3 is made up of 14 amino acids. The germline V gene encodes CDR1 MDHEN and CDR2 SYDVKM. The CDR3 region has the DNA TGTGCCAGCAGTTTTCCGGGGGCGACGACTGAAGCTTTCTTT. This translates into CASSFPGATTEAFF. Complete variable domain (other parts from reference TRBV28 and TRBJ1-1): DVKVTQSSRYLVKRTGEKVFLECVQDMDHENMFWYRQDPGLGLRLIYFSYDVKMKEKGDIPEGYSVSREKKERFSLILESASTNQTSMYLCASSFPGATTEAFFGQGTRLTVV.

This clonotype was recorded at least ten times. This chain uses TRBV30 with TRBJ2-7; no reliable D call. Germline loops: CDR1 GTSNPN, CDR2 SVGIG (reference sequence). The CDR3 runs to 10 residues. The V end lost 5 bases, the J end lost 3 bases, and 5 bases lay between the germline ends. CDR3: CAWGIYEQYF. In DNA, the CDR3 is TGTGCCTGGGGTATCTACGAGCAGTACTTC.

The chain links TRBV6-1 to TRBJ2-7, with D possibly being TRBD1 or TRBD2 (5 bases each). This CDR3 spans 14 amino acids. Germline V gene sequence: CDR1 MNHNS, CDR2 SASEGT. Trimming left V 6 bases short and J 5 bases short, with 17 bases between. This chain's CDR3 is CASRDIASYDEQYF. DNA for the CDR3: TGTGCCAGCAGGGACATAGCTAGCTACGACGAGCAGTACTTC.

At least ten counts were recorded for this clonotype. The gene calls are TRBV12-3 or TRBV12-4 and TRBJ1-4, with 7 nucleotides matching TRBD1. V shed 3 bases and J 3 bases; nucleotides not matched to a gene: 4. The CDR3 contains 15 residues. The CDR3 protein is CASSFGTVSNEKLFF. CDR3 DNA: TGTGCCAGCAGTTTCGGGACAGTCTCTAATGAAAAACTGTTTTTT.

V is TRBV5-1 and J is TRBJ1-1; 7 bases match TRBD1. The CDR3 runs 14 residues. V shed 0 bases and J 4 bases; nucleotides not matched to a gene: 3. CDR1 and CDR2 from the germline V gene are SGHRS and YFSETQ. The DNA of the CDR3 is TGCGCCAGCAGCTTGGAGGGGGCGGGCACTGAAGCTTTCTTT. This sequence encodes CASSLEGAGTEAFF.

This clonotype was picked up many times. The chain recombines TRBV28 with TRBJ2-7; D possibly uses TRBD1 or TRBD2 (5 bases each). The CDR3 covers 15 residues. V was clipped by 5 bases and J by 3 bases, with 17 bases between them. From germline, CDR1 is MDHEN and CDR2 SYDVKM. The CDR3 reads CASSPLTDYYYEQYF. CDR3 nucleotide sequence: TGTGCCAGCAGTCCATTGACAGACTACTACTACGAGCAGTACTTC.

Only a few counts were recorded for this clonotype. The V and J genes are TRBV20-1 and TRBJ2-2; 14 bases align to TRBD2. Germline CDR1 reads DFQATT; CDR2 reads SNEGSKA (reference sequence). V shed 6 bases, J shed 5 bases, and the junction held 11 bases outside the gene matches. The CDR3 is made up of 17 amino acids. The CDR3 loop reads CSALPGLAGVRTGELFF. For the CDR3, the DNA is TGCAGTGCCCTCCCGGGACTAGCGGGAGTAAGGACCGGGGAGCTGTTTTTT.

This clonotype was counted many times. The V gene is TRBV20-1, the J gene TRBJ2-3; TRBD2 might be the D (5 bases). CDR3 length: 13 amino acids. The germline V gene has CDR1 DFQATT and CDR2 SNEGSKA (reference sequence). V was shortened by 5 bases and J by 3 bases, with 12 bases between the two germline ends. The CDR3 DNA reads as TGCAGTGCTTCGAGGGTGGCGACAGATACGCAGTATTTT. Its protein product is CSASRVATDTQYF.

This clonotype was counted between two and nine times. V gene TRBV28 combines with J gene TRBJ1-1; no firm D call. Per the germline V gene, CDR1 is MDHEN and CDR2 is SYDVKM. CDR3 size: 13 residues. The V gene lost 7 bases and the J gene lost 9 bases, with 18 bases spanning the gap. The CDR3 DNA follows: TGTGCCAGCACCTCCTCGAGAACAGCAAAAGCTTTCTTT. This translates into CASTSSRTAKAFF.

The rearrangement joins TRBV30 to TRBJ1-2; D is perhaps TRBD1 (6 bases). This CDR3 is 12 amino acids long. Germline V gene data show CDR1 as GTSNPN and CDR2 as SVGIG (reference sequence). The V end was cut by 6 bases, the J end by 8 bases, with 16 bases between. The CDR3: CACQGEGGGYTF. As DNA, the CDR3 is TGTGCCTGCCAGGGTGAGGGGGGCGGCTACACCTTC.

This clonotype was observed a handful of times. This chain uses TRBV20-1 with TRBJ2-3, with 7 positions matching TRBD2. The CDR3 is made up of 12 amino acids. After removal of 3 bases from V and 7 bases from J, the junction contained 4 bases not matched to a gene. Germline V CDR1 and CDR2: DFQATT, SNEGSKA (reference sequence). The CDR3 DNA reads TGCAGTGCTAGTTTAGCGGGCAATACGCAGTATTTT. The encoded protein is CSASLAGNTQYF.

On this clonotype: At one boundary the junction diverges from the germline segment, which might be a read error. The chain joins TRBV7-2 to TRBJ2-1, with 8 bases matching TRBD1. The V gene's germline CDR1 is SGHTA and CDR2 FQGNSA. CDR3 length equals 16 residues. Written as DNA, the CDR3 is TGTGCCAACAGCCCAGATGGACAGGGATCCTACAATGAGCAGTTCTTC. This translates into CANSPDGQGSYNEQFF.

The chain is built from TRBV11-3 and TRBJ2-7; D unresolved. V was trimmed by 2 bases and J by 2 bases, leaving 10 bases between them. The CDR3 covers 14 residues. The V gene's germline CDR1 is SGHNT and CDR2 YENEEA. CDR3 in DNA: TGTGCCAGCAGCTTATCTGGGAACGCCTACGAGCAGTACTTC. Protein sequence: CASSLSGNAYEQYF.

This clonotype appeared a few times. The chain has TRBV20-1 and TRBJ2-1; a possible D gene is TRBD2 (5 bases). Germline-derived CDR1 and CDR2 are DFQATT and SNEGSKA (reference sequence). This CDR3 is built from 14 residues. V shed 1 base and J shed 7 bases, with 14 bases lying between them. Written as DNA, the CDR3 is TGCAGTGCTAGAGTCCCCGGGATTGTAAATGAGCAGTTCTTC. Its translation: CSARVPGIVNEQFF.

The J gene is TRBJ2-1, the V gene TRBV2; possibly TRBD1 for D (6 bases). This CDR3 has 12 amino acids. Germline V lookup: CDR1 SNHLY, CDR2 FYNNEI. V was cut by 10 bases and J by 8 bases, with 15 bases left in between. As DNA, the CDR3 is TGTGCCACGACCGGGACAATCGATGAGCAGTTCTTC. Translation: CATTGTIDEQFF.

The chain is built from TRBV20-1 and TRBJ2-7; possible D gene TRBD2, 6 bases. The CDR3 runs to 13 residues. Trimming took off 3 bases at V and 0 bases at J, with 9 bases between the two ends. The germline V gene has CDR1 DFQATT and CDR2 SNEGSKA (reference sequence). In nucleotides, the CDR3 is TGCAGTGCTAGCGTCGGGAGCTCCTACGAGCAGTACTTC. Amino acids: CSASVGSSYEQYF.

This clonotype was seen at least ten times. The DNA for the CDR3 is TGCAGTGCTAGAGATCGCTCATATCTAACCAACGAGCAGTACTTC. Its translation: CSARDRSYLTNEQYF. The chain couples TRBV20-1 to TRBJ2-7, with D unresolved. The germline V gene encodes CDR1 DFQATT and CDR2 SNEGSKA (reference sequence). V lost 0 bases and J 5 bases, leaving 17 bases between the germline ends. This CDR3 spans 15 amino acids.

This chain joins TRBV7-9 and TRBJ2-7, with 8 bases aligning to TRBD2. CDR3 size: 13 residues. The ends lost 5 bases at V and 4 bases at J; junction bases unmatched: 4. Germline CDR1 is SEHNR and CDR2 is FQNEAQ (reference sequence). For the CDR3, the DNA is TGTGCCAGCAGCACGACTAGCGCTTACGAGCAGTACTTC. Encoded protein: CASSTTSAYEQYF. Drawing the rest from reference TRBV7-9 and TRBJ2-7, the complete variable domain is DTGVSQNPRHKITKRGQNVTFRCDPISEHNRLYWYRQTLGQGPEFLTYFQNEAQLEKSRLLSDRFSAERPKGSFSTLEIQRTEQGDSAMYLCASSTTSAYEQYFGPGTRLTVT.

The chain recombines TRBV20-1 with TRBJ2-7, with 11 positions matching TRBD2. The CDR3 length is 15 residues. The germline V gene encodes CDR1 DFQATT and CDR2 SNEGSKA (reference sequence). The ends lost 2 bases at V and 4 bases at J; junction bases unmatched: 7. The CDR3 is CSARTSGSHGYEQYF. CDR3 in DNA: TGCAGTGCTAGAACTAGCGGGAGCCACGGGTACGAGCAGTACTTC.

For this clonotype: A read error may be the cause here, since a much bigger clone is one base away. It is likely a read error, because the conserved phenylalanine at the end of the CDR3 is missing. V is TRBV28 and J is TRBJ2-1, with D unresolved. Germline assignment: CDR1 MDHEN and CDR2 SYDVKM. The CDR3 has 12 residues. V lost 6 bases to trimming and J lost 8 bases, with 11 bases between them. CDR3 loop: CASSSGSHEQFL. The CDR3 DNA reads TGTGCCAGCAGCTCTGGTTCGCATGAGCAGTTCCTC.

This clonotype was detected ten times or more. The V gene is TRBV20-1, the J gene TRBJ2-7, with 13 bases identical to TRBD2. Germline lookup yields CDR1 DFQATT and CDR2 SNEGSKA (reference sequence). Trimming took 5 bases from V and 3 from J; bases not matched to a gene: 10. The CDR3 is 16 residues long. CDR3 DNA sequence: TGCAGTGCTGGGAGACTAGCGGGAGGCCTGAACTACGAGCAGTACTTC. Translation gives CSAGRLAGGLNYEQYF.

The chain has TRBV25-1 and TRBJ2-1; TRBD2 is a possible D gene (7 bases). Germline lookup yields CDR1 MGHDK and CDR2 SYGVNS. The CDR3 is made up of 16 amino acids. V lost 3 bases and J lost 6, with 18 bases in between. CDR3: CASSDDRTRRGNEQFF. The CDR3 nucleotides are TGTGCCAGCAGTGATGACAGGACTAGAAGGGGCAATGAGCAGTTCTTC.

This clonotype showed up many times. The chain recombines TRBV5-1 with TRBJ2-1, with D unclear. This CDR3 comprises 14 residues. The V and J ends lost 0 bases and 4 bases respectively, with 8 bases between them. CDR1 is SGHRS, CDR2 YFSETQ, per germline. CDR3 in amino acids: CASSLVSAYNEQFF. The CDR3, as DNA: TGCGCCAGCAGCTTGGTGTCAGCGTACAATGAGCAGTTCTTC.

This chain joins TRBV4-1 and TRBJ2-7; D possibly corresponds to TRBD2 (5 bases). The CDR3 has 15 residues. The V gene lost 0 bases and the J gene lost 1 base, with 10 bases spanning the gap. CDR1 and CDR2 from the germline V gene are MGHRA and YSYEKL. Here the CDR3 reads CASSQDTSTSYEQYF. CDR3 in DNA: TGCGCCAGCAGCCAAGATACTAGTACGTCCTACGAGCAGTACTTC.

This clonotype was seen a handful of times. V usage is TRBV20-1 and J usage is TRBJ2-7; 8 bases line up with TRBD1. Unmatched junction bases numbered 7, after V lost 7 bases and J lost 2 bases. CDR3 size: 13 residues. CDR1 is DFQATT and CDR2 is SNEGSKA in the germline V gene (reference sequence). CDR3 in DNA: TGCAGTGTAGAGAACAGGGGGGCCTACGAGCAGTACTTC. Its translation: CSVENRGAYEQYF.

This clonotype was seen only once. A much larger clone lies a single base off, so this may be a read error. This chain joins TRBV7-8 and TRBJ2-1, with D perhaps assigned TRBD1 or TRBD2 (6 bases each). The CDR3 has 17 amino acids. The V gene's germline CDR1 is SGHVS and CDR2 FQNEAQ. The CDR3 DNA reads TGTGCCAGCAGCAGATTAGGGGGGTCCAACCCTTACAATGAGCGGTTCTTC. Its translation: CASSRLGGSNPYNERFF.